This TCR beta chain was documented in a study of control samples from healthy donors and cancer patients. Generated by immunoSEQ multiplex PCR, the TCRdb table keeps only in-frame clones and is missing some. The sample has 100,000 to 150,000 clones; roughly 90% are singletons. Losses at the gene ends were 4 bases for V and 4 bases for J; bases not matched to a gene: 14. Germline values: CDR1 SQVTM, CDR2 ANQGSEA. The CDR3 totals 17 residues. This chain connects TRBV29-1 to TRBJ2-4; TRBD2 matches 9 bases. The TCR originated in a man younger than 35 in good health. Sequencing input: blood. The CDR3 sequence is CSVAASGALSAKNIQYF. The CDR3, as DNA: TGCAGCGTTGCTGCTAGCGGGGCCCTCAGTGCGAAAAACATTCAGTACTTC.